This T cell receptor beta chain derives from a study of pediatric ulcerative colitis. Worth noting for this clone: Its antigen is as yet unknown.

Sequencing was at survey level. Profiled with immunoSEQ multiplex PCR; TCRdb holds only in-frame clones, not every one. The sample includes 30,000 or so clones, around 80% seen only once; the top ten take 4% to 5.5%. Study conclusions and caveats: Rectal repertoires separated controls, mild-moderate and acute severe colitis.

This clonotype was obtained from a boy younger than 18 with severe ulcerative colitis. Sequenced sample: blood.

DNA for the CDR3: TGTGCCAGCAGCTTAATTCTGAGGGCTGGAGATACGCAGTATTTT. Protein: CASSLILRAGDTQYF. The chain uses TRBV11-2 and TRBJ2-3; perhaps TRBD2 as D (5 bases). V was pared by 2 bases and J by 5 bases, with 14 bases between. Per the germline V gene, CDR1 is SGHAT and CDR2 is FQNNGV. The CDR3 is 15 residues long.